Presented here are 24 T cell receptor beta chains from one specimen sequenced in a study of T cell repertoires in cytomegalovirus infection. What these receptors recognize is not known. TCRdb re-called the reads through MiXCR, storing one row per CDR3 protein. The sample consists of 160,000 or so distinct CDR3 sequences, roughly 22% of them appearing once. This sample comprised CD8+ T cells from cultured PBMCs, obtained from culture after CMV antigen stimulation. These receptors all come from a human donor in good health (CMV status not recorded). Some clones in this sample may be carry-over from other donors' samples.

This clonotype turned up a few times. The gene calls are TRBV9 and TRBJ2-7; TRBD1 might be the D (5 bases). This CDR3 is built from 15 residues. Per the germline V gene, CDR1 is SGDLS and CDR2 is YYNGEE. Trimming took off 0 bases at V and 2 bases at J, with 12 bases between the two ends. The CDR3 bases are TGTGCCAGCAGCGTAGATGGAACAGGAGCCTACGAGCAGTACTTC. Protein: CASSVDGTGAYEQYF.

The rearrangement links TRBV6-5 to TRBJ2-7, with no clear D. Trimming shortened V by 6 bases and J by 5 bases, and 14 bases separated the two germline ends. CDR3 length: 13 amino acids. Germline V gene sequence: CDR1 MNHEY, CDR2 SVGAGI. CDR3 DNA sequence: TGTGCCAGCAGCCCCCTGAGAGACAACGAGCAGTACTTC. Translation: CASSPLRDNEQYF.

The chain couples TRBV7-2 to TRBJ1-2, with a weak D call TRBD1 (5 bases). Trimming left V 3 bases short and J 7 bases short, with 15 bases between. The CDR3 has 14 amino acids. In germline, CDR1 is SGHTA, CDR2 FQGNSA. CDR3 residues: CASSLIGEPAGYTF. The CDR3 bases are TGTGCCAGCAGCTTGATAGGGGAACCGGCTGGCTACACCTTC.

The CDR3 sequence is CACSGRPERGDPHLETQYF. CDR3 nucleotides: TGTGCCTGCTCCGGTCGTCCCGAGCGAGGGGACCCCCACTTGGAGACCCAGTACTTC. V and J are TRBV6-1 and TRBJ2-5; possibly TRBD1 or TRBD2 for D (5 bases each). CDR3 length: 19 amino acids. Germline CDR1 is MNHNS and CDR2 is SASEGT. V lost 11 bases and J 5 bases, leaving 36 bases between the germline ends.

Written as DNA, the CDR3 is TGTGCCAGCAGAGGGTTGGCCCCCACCGTCCAAGTGAGCGACGGGGAAAAACTGTTTTTT. It codes for CASRGLAPTVQVSDGEKLFF. This chain joins TRBV6-1 and TRBJ1-4, with D hard to call. This CDR3 has 20 amino acids. V was cut by 6 bases and J by 8 bases, with 34 bases left in between. Germline CDR1 reads MNHNS; CDR2 reads SASEGT.

This clonotype was observed a few times. The chain joins TRBV27 to TRBJ2-3; tentative D call: TRBD2 (7 bases). V lost 2 bases, J lost 3 bases, and 15 bases lay in between. Germline V CDR1 and CDR2: MNHEY, SMNVEV (reference sequence). The CDR3 is made up of 16 amino acids. The CDR3 nucleotides are TGTGCCAGCAGTTTAAACCGAGGGGGGGGAACAGATACGCAGTATTTT. It codes for CASSLNRGGGTDTQYF.

The chain employs TRBV4-3 and TRBJ2-4, with D unresolved. The germline V gene has CDR1 LGHNA and CDR2 YSLEER. Trimming left V 0 bases short and J 0 bases short, with 9 bases between. This CDR3 comprises 16 residues. CDR3 coding DNA: TGCGCCAGCAGCCAAGAAAGTAGGGCAGCCAAAAACATTCAGTACTTC. It specifies CASSQESRAAKNIQYF.

The rearrangement links TRBV7-2 to TRBJ2-5, with D maybe TRBD1 (5 bases). This CDR3 comprises 14 residues. V was trimmed by 1 base and J by 5 bases, leaving 11 bases between them. Germline V gene data show CDR1 as SGHTA and CDR2 as FQGNSA. In DNA form, the CDR3 reads TGTGCCAGCAGCTTAGGGGCAGGGCCGGAGACCCAGTACTTC. Translated, it gives CASSLGAGPETQYF.

The V and J genes are TRBV20-1 and TRBJ2-3; TRBD1 agrees at 7 bases. This CDR3 has 12 amino acids. After removal of 6 bases from V and 3 bases from J, the junction contained 3 bases not matched to a gene. Germline loops: CDR1 DFQATT, CDR2 SNEGSKA (reference sequence). This CDR3 reads CSASQGTDTQYF. DNA for the CDR3: TGCAGTGCGTCACAGGGGACAGATACGCAGTATTTT.

This clonotype occurred a few times. This chain joins TRBV7-9 and TRBJ1-4, with a tentative D call TRBD1 (6 bases). Trimming cost V 3 bases and J 2 bases, with 10 bases left between them. The germline V gene has CDR1 SEHNR and CDR2 FQNEAQ (reference sequence). This CDR3 contains 15 residues. The CDR3 reads CASSFSQGTNEKLFF. The CDR3 DNA is TGTGCCAGCAGCTTCAGTCAGGGGACTAATGAAAAACTGTTTTTT. The variable domain in full, with the rest retrieved from reference TRBV7-9 and TRBJ1-4, is DTGVSQNPRHKITKRGQNVTFRCDPISEHNRLYWYRQTLGQGPEFLTYFQNEAQLEKSRLLSDRFSAERPKGSFSTLEIQRTEQGDSAMYLCASSFSQGTNEKLFFGSGTQLSVL.

The chain combines TRBV2 with TRBJ2-3; 7 bases map to TRBD2. This CDR3 is built from 15 residues. Per the germline V gene, CDR1 is SNHLY and CDR2 is FYNNEI. V shed 6 bases, J shed 1 base, and the junction held 7 bases outside the gene matches. The CDR3 protein is CASSDPSGGTDTQYF. Here the CDR3 DNA reads TGTGCCAGCAGCGATCCTAGCGGAGGCACAGATACGCAGTATTTT.

This clonotype has a handful of counts. The gene calls are TRBV6-1 and TRBJ1-5; D is unresolved. Germline V gives CDR1 MNHNS, CDR2 SASEGT. CDR3 length: 15 amino acids. V lost 7 bases to trimming and J lost 0 bases, with 13 bases between them. CDR3 DNA sequence: TGTGCCAGCACGGTCAGGTATTATAGCAATCAGCCCCAGCATTTT. Protein: CASTVRYYSNQPQHF.

This clonotype has only a few counts. The chain employs TRBV6-2 or TRBV6-3 and TRBJ1-1; no clear D. V lost 2 bases and J 10 bases, leaving 17 bases between the germline ends. Germline lookup yields CDR1 MNHEY and CDR2 SVGEGT. The CDR3 totals 14 residues. CDR3 loop: CASSYPRQERGAFF. CDR3 in DNA: TGTGCCAGCAGTTACCCCCGGCAGGAAAGAGGAGCTTTCTTT.

The J gene is TRBJ2-1, the V gene TRBV6-1, with 11 positions matching TRBD2. Per the germline V gene, CDR1 is MNHNS and CDR2 is SASEGT. Losses at the gene ends were 1 base for V and 8 bases for J; bases not matched to a gene: 4. CDR3 length: 15 residues. The CDR3 sequence: CASSEVGLAVHEQFF. As DNA, the CDR3 is TGTGCCAGCAGTGAAGTGGGACTAGCGGTACATGAGCAGTTCTTC.

This clonotype was counted only a few times. CDR3 nucleotide sequence: TGTGCCAGCAGCTTATGGTCTTCCTACGAGCAGTACTTC. This sequence encodes CASSLWSSYEQYF. The V call is TRBV7-2, the J call TRBJ2-7; D remains unclear. The CDR3 covers 13 residues. CDR1 is SGHTA, CDR2 FQGNSA, per germline. Trimming shortened V by 2 bases and J by 1 base, and 6 bases separated the two germline ends.

The sample holds a few counts of this clonotype. This sequence joins TRBV7-9 and TRBJ2-5; D remains ambiguous. V was cut by 6 bases and J by 4 bases, with 15 bases left in between. The germline gives CDR1 SEHNR, CDR2 FQNEAQ (reference sequence). This CDR3 contains 14 residues. The CDR3, as DNA: TGTGCCAGCAGGGGTCAATCAGACCGAGAGACCCAGTACTTC. It translates to CASRGQSDRETQYF.

Concerning this clonotype itself: One junction end disagrees with the germline gene, perhaps due to a read error. CDR3 region: CASGLDGRGYGYTF. Written as DNA, the CDR3 is TGTGCTAGTGGCTTGGACGGGAGGGGCTATGGCTACACCTTC. The chain employs TRBV12-5 and TRBJ1-2; a weak D match, TRBD1 (5 bases). The CDR3 has 14 residues. Germline V gene lookup returns CDR1 LGHNT and CDR2 FRNRAP.

By share of the sample, this clonotype is medium-sized. The chain couples TRBV6-1 to TRBJ2-3; D perhaps matches TRBD1 (5 bases). CDR3 length equals 13 residues. CDR1 and CDR2 from the germline V gene are MNHNS and SASEGT. Trimming took off 6 bases at V and 2 bases at J, with 9 bases between the two ends. The CDR3 nucleotides are TGTGCCAGCAGACCAGGGAACACAGATACGCAGTATTTT. Translating gives CASRPGNTDTQYF.

As regards this clonotype: This may arise from a read error, as a much more abundant clone is one base away. The V and J genes are TRBV28 and TRBJ1-2; D possibly corresponds to TRBD1 (6 bases). This CDR3 has 12 residues. Germline CDR1 is MDHEN and CDR2 is SYDVKM. Trimming removed 7 bases at V and 6 bases at J, with 12 bases between. Here the CDR3 reads CASTWGQDGYTF. The CDR3 DNA reads TGTGCCAGCACCTGGGGGCAGGATGGCTACACCTTC.

The gene calls are TRBV7-2 and TRBJ2-7, with D possibly being TRBD1 (6 bases). Trimming shortened V by 10 bases and J by 2 bases, and 15 bases separated the two germline ends. The CDR3 loop spans 13 amino acids. Germline V gene data show CDR1 as SGHTA and CDR2 as FQGNSA. This CDR3 is CATREGVPYEQYF. The CDR3 DNA sequence: TGTGCCACCCGAGAGGGGGTTCCCTACGAGCAGTACTTC.

The chain links TRBV6-1 to TRBJ2-7; 11 bases are shared with TRBD1. The V segment lost 4 bases and the J segment 5 bases; nucleotides outside the gene matches: 13. Per germline, CDR1 MNHNS and CDR2 SASEGT. The CDR3 runs to 17 residues. Here the CDR3 DNA reads TGTGCCAGCAGTGTACCGTTCCGGGACAGGGGGTCCCACGAGCAGTACTTC. Protein sequence: CASSVPFRDRGSHEQYF.

This clonotype is categorized as medium-sized (0.01 to 0.1%). The genes are TRBV7-9 and TRBJ2-7; either TRBD1 or TRBD2 may supply D (5 bases each). The germline CDR1 and CDR2 sequences are SEHNR and FQNEAQ (reference sequence). The CDR3 length is 14 residues. The V end lost 1 base, the J end lost 2 bases, and 9 bases lay between the germline ends. The CDR3, as DNA: TGTGCCAGCAGCTTAGGTGGGACCCCCTACGAGCAGTACTTC. Translated, it gives CASSLGGTPYEQYF.

The chain recombines TRBV11-2 with TRBJ2-1; D not resolved. CDR3 length equals 14 residues. Germline lookup yields CDR1 SGHAT and CDR2 FQNNGV. Trimming took off 4 bases at V and 4 bases at J, with 11 bases between the two ends. In nucleotides, the CDR3 is TGTGCCAGCAGCTCCCTGGAGAATTACAATGAGCAGTTCTTC. It translates to CASSSLENYNEQFF.

The chain has TRBV6-5 and TRBJ1-2, with no clear D. With 0 bases removed from V and 4 bases from J, the gap between germline ends came to 9 bases. This CDR3 is 14 amino acids long. Germline values: CDR1 MNHEY, CDR2 SVGAGI. The CDR3 nucleotides read TGTGCCAGCAGTTACTCGATGGGCGGCTATGGCTACACCTTC. This sequence encodes CASSYSMGGYGYTF.